Listed here are 25 T cell receptor beta chains from one sample, sequenced in a study of CXCR3 chemokines and chemotherapy response in bladder cancer. MiXCR, applied by TCRdb to the PCR reads, yields one record per CDR3 protein. The data hold 12,000 or so distinct CDR3 sequences, with 9.5% to 15% observed a single time. This specimen was collected from a patient whose treatment included neoadjuvant chemotherapy. The receptors here all came from a human donor with bladder cancer that did not respond to neoadjuvant chemotherapy.

This clonotype was observed many times. This chain joins TRBV6-5 and TRBJ1-1, with 7 bases matching TRBD1. Trimming cost V 2 bases and J 5 bases; bases outside gene matches: 8. This CDR3 has 15 residues. The germline V gene encodes CDR1 MNHEY and CDR2 SVGAGI. The CDR3 is CASSYRGRGDTEAFF. DNA of the CDR3: TGTGCCAGCAGTTACAGGGGGCGTGGAGATACTGAAGCTTTCTTT.

This clonotype has a count of ten or more. The chain joins TRBV12-3 or TRBV12-4 to TRBJ2-3; the D gene could be TRBD1 or TRBD2 (6 bases each). There are 14 residues in the CDR3. V lost 3 bases and J 4 bases, leaving 11 bases between the germline ends. The CDR3 sequence: CASSFGGSADTQYF. DNA for the CDR3: TGTGCCAGCAGTTTCGGGGGCAGCGCAGATACGCAGTATTTT.

Many counts were recorded for this clonotype. This chain joins TRBV5-6 and TRBJ1-5, with a tentative D call TRBD1 (5 bases). This CDR3 is 15 amino acids long. Germline V gives CDR1 SGHDT, CDR2 YYEEEE. V lost 1 base and J lost 9, with 17 bases in between. The CDR3 region has the DNA TGTGCCAGCAGCTTGTCCAACCTGGTGCAGGGGCCCCAGCATTTT. It yields the protein CASSLSNLVQGPQHF.

This clonotype was counted ten times or more. The chain joins TRBV29-1 to TRBJ2-7; D is ambiguous. Germline values: CDR1 SQVTM, CDR2 ANQGSEA. The V end was cut by 1 base, the J end by 4 bases, with 14 bases between. CDR3 length: 14 amino acids. The CDR3: CSVEAATGGYEQYF. CDR3 coding DNA: TGCAGCGTTGAAGCGGCCACGGGTGGGTACGAGCAGTACTTC.

This clonotype was seen at least ten times. CDR3 coding DNA: TGCAGCGGCCGGGACAGGGGGCTAGGCTACACCTTC. Encoded protein: CSGRDRGLGYTF. V gene TRBV29-1 combines with J gene TRBJ1-2; 12 bases are shared with TRBD1. The germline CDR1 and CDR2 sequences are SQVTM and ANQGSEA. CDR3 size: 12 residues. V trimming: 7 bases; J trimming: 8 bases; junction bases outside the gene matches: 5.

The chain uses TRBV12-5 and TRBJ1-1, with D hard to call. This CDR3 contains 14 residues. Per the germline V gene, CDR1 is LGHNT and CDR2 is FRNRAP. V was cut by 2 bases and J by 1 base, with 8 bases left in between. The CDR3 nucleotides are TGTGCTAGTGGTTTGCCGGGTGGGAACACTGAAGCTTTCTTT. It yields the protein CASGLPGGNTEAFF.

This clonotype was recorded at least ten times. The rearrangement uses TRBV11-2 and TRBJ1-1, with D perhaps TRBD1 (5 bases). Germline-derived CDR1 and CDR2 are SGHAT and FQNNGV. This CDR3 has 14 residues. V lost 5 bases, J lost 3 bases, and 13 bases lay in between. The CDR3 sequence is CASSGDSSYTEAFF. The CDR3 DNA reads as TGTGCCAGCAGCGGTGACAGTTCCTACACTGAAGCTTTCTTT. The entire variable domain, with the rest obtained from reference TRBV11-2 and TRBJ1-1, is as follows: EAGVAQSPRYKIIEKRQSVAFWCNPISGHATLYWYQQILGQGPKLLIQFQNNGVVDDSQLPKDRFSAERLKGVDSTLKIQPAKLEDSAVYLCASSGDSSYTEAFFGQGTRLTVV.

In the case of this clonotype: A far larger clone is a single base away, which makes a read error likely. The rearrangement links TRBV13 to TRBJ2-5; 7 nucleotides align to TRBD2. V shed 8 bases, J shed 11 bases, and the junction held 14 bases outside the gene matches. The CDR3 has 13 amino acids. CDR1 and CDR2 (germline): PRHDT, FYEKMQ (reference sequence). CDR3 protein: CASAAGEDNEQYF. CDR3 coding DNA: TGTGCCAGCGCGGCGGGGGAGGACAATGAGCAGTACTTC.

This clonotype has a count of ten or more. The V gene is TRBV6-1, the J gene TRBJ2-6; 9 bases align to TRBD1. The V gene's germline CDR1 is MNHNS and CDR2 SASEGT. The CDR3 is 18 residues long. The V segment lost 4 bases and the J segment 1 base; nucleotides outside the gene matches: 8. DNA for the CDR3: TGTGCCAGCAGTGCTATACAGGGGGCTGGATCTGGGGCCAACGTCCTGACTTTC. Its protein is CASSAIQGAGSGANVLTF.

This clonotype appeared many times. An end of the junction does not agree with germline; a read error may underlie this. The chain couples TRBV19 to TRBJ1-2; 10 bases are a match to TRBD1. CDR1 and CDR2 (germline): LNHDA, SQIVND (reference sequence). The CDR3 runs to 13 residues. Here the CDR3 reads CASSRQGAREPLF. DNA for the CDR3: TGTGCCAGTAGCCGACAGGGGGCGAGAGAGCCGCTCTTC.

This clonotype ranks as medium-sized (0.01 to 0.1%). J is TRBJ2-2 and V is TRBV19; 10 bases are a match to TRBD1. CDR1 and CDR2 (germline): LNHDA, SQIVND (reference sequence). The CDR3 has 15 amino acids. V shed 5 bases and J 5 bases; nucleotides not matched to a gene: 5. The CDR3 coding sequence is TGTGCCAGTAGTTTCCGGGACAGGGGTACCGGGGAGCTGTTTTTT. This sequence encodes CASSFRDRGTGELFF.

Within the sample, this clonotype is medium-sized. For the CDR3, the DNA is TGTGCCAGCAGTTCCGGATCTTTAGGAAACATTCAGTACTTC. It is translated as CASSSGSLGNIQYF. V gene TRBV27 combines with J gene TRBJ2-4; no firm D call. V shed 4 bases and J shed 6 bases, with 13 bases lying between them. CDR1 and CDR2 (germline): MNHEY, SMNVEV (reference sequence). The CDR3 is 14 amino acids.

This clonotype rates as medium-sized. The chain links TRBV6-2 or TRBV6-3 to TRBJ2-1; no clear D gene. Germline CDR1 reads MNHEY; CDR2 reads SVGEGT. V was cut by 3 bases and J by 5 bases, with 14 bases left in between. The CDR3 length is 15 residues. The DNA of the CDR3 is TGTGCCAGCAGTTATTTGACACTACCCGACAATGAGCAGTTCTTC. Its translation is CASSYLTLPDNEQFF.

This clonotype came up many times. CDR3 amino acids: CASSPTQGTYLGYTF. CDR3 nucleotides: TGCGCCAGCAGCCCGACACAGGGAACCTATCTGGGCTACACCTTC. The J gene is TRBJ1-2, the V gene TRBV4-3; D perhaps matches TRBD1 (6 bases). The CDR3 covers 15 residues. CDR1 is LGHNA and CDR2 is YSLEER in the germline V gene. Trimming pared 4 bases from V and 8 bases from J, leaving 20 bases between.

At least ten counts were recorded for this clonotype. The chain recombines TRBV7-2 with TRBJ2-7; 8 bases fit TRBD1. This CDR3 has 15 residues. The V gene's germline CDR1 is SGHTA and CDR2 FQGNSA. J was trimmed by 1 base and V by 4 bases; bases with no gene match: 6. The CDR3 is CASSSPDRESYEQYF. DNA for the CDR3: TGTGCCAGCAGCTCACCGGACAGGGAATCCTACGAGCAGTACTTC.

Judged by abundance, this clonotype is medium-sized (0.01 to 0.1%). The rearrangement links TRBV6-2 or TRBV6-3 to TRBJ2-3; 7 bases fit TRBD2. Germline V gives CDR1 MNHEY, CDR2 SVGEGT. The V segment lost 7 bases and the J segment 4 bases; nucleotides outside the gene matches: 11. The CDR3 extends over 15 amino acids. As DNA, the CDR3 is TGTGCCAGCATCCGTAGCGGGTACGGGGCAGATACGCAGTATTTT. Protein product: CASIRSGYGADTQYF.

This clonotype ranks as medium-sized. V is TRBV6-1 and J is TRBJ1-1; tentative D call: TRBD1 (6 bases). Trimming removed 2 bases at V and 0 bases at J, with 13 bases between. This CDR3 is built from 16 residues. Germline V gene data show CDR1 as MNHNS and CDR2 as SASEGT. CDR3 protein: CASSESVGQLNTEAFF. For the CDR3, the DNA is TGTGCCAGCAGTGAATCGGTTGGACAGTTGAACACTGAAGCTTTCTTT.

This clonotype was seen at least ten times. The V call is TRBV19, the J call TRBJ2-1; 10 bases line up with TRBD2. Unmatched junction bases numbered 8, after V lost 3 bases and J lost 9 bases. The CDR3 spans 15 residues. CDR1 is LNHDA, CDR2 SQIVND, per germline (reference sequence). The chain's CDR3 is CASSIRLAGAPEQFF. DNA of the CDR3: TGTGCCAGTAGTATTAGGCTAGCGGGAGCCCCTGAGCAGTTCTTC.

This clonotype came up many times. This sequence joins TRBV18 and TRBJ2-1; a weak D match, TRBD2 (6 bases). Per the germline V gene, CDR1 is KGHSH and CDR2 is LQKENI. Deletions cut 0 bases from V and 2 bases from J, with 14 bases between. The CDR3 has 17 amino acids. The CDR3 sequence is CASSPPEAGGAYNEQFF. The CDR3 coding sequence is TGTGCCAGCTCACCACCTGAGGCTGGAGGGGCCTACAATGAGCAGTTCTTC.

This clonotype appeared a few times. The chain joins TRBV12-3 or TRBV12-4 to TRBJ2-5, with a weak D call TRBD2 (6 bases). The V gene lost 6 bases and the J gene lost 2 bases, with 7 bases spanning the gap. The CDR3 runs to 12 residues. CDR3 region: CASRGLQETQYF. For the CDR3, the DNA is TGTGCCAGCAGGGGACTGCAAGAGACCCAGTACTTC.

This clonotype came up many times. This rearrangement joins TRBV12-3 or TRBV12-4 to TRBJ2-4; D gene ambiguous. V lost 6 bases, J lost 0 bases, and 12 bases lay in between. The length of the CDR3 is 15 residues. In nucleotides, the CDR3 is TGTGCCAGCAGCCACTCGACCTTAGCCAAAAACATTCAGTACTTC. Amino acid sequence: CASSHSTLAKNIQYF.

This clonotype was counted ten times or more. For the CDR3, the DNA is TGTGCCAGTACCCCTCGGGCCAGTTCCTACGAGCAGTACTTC. Protein: CASTPRASSYEQYF. This chain connects TRBV19 to TRBJ2-7; D uncertain. Germline V gives CDR1 LNHDA, CDR2 SQIVND (reference sequence). V was pared by 7 bases and J by 1 base, with 14 bases between. This CDR3 has 14 residues. The whole variable domain, filled in from reference TRBV19 and TRBJ2-7, reads DGGITQSPKYLFRKEGQNVTLSCEQNLNHDAMYWYRQDPGQGLRLIYYSQIVNDFQKGDIAEGYSVSREKKESFPLTVTSAQKNPTAFYLCASTPRASSYEQYFGPGTRLTVT.

There are many counts of this clonotype. This chain uses TRBV19 with TRBJ2-3; no firm D call. CDR1 LNHDA and CDR2 SQIVND come from the germline V gene (reference sequence). The V end was cut by 5 bases, the J end by 1 base, with 7 bases between. This CDR3 has 13 residues. The CDR3 here is CASSFGGTDTQYF. In DNA form, the CDR3 reads TGTGCCAGTAGTTTTGGGGGCACAGATACGCAGTATTTT.

In this sample, this clonotype turned up many times. The chain links TRBV18 to TRBJ1-3, with 12 bases aligning to TRBD1. Trimming took 5 bases from V and 2 from J; bases not matched to a gene: 4. The CDR3 consists of 16 residues. CDR1 and CDR2 from the germline V gene are KGHSH and LQKENI. The CDR3 here is CASSSGTGGTGNTIYF. CDR3 DNA: TGTGCCAGCTCATCGGGGACAGGGGGCACTGGAAACACCATATATTTT.

V gene TRBV19 combines with J gene TRBJ2-7, with unresolved D. Germline loops: CDR1 LNHDA, CDR2 SQIVND (reference sequence). Trimming cost V 5 bases and J 9 bases, with 20 bases left between them. This CDR3 is built from 14 residues. CDR3 DNA: TGTGCCAGTAGTTCCCAATGGCCCCCTCGATGGCAGTACTTC. Translation: CASSSQWPPRWQYF.